Listed below are T cell receptor beta chains from one sample, sequenced in a study of glioma-infiltrating T cells after dendritic cell vaccination. This table comes from immunoSEQ multiplex PCR, and its TCRdb copy is limited to in-frame clones, with some not included. This table has tens of thousands of clones, roughly 90% appearing once. The sample in question was blood, obtained before dendritic cell vaccination. Receptors were obtained from a human donor with glioblastoma. The CDR3 runs from the conserved cysteine through the conserved F or W. Fields, in order: J gene, V gene, D gene, clone size, CDR3 DNA, CDR3 protein. D genes are given only for firm matches. A row's size may be missing; if present it is once, few, many or a size class.

>TRBJ1-4|TRBV29-1|TRBD1|.
TGCAGCGCTTCGACAGGGGCGAATGAAAAACTGTTTTTT
CSASTGANEKLFF
>TRBJ2-5|TRBV7-2|.|.
TGTGCCAGCAGCTTAATGGTGGGGGCGGAGACCCAGTACTTC
CASSLMVGAETQYF
>TRBJ2-7|TRBV29-1|.|.
TGCAGCGTTGGGACAGCTGCCTACGAGCAGTACTTC
CSVGTAAYEQYF
>TRBJ2-3|TRBV6-1|TRBD1|.
TGTGCCAGCAGTGACAGGGGGCGTTCAGATACGCAGTATTTT
CASSDRGRSDTQYF
>TRBJ1-4|TRBV4-1|.|once
TGCGCCAGCAGCCAAGGATTCGGACAGTACAATGAAAAACTGTTTTTT
CASSQGFGQYNEKLFF
>TRBJ1-1|TRBV5-4|TRBD1|.
TGTGCCAGCAGCTCGGCGGGGCAGGGGGCTCGCACTGAAGCTTTCTTT
CASSSAGQGARTEAFF
>TRBJ2-2|TRBV10-1|.|once
TGCGCCAGCAGTACCGGGACTGTAAAGAACACCGGGGAGCTGTTTTTT
CASSTGTVKNTGELFF
>TRBJ1-2|TRBV7-8|.|.
TGTGCCAGCAGCTCCCTCGGGAGGGGAAACTATGGCTACACCTTC
CASSSLGRGNYGYTF
>TRBJ2-7|TRBV6-5|TRBD1|.
TGTGCCAGCAGTATGACAGGGGGCGGCGAGCAGTACTTC
CASSMTGGGEQYF
>TRBJ1-6|TRBV6-1|.|.
TGTGCCAGCAGGGCAGGGCATTCACCCCTCCACTTT
CASRAGHSPLHF
>TRBJ2-5|TRBV5-1|TRBD2|.
TGCGCCAGCAGCTTGGGACTAGCGGGGGCCTTTCAAGAGACCCAGTACTTC
CASSLGLAGAFQETQYF
>TRBJ1-2|TRBV2|TRBD1|.
TGTGCCAGCAGCCTGACAGGGACCAACTATGGCTACACCTTC
CASSLTGTNYGYTF
>TRBJ2-7|TRBV6-1|.|.
TGTGCCAGCAGCAACCACGGACATTCCTCCTACGAGCAGTACTTC
CASSNHGHSSYEQYF
>TRBJ2-3|TRBV21-1|.|.
TGTGCCAGCAGCGCCCCGTTGGCGGACACAGATACGCAGTATTTT
CASSAPLADTDTQYF
>TRBJ1-3|TRBV9|.|.
TGTGCCAGCAGCGTGGGAGTCTCTGGAAACACCATATATTTT
CASSVGVSGNTIYF
>TRBJ2-2|TRBV4-2|TRBD2|.
TGTGCCAGCAGCCAACTAGCGGGGGACACCGGGGAGCTGTTTTTT
CASSQLAGDTGELFF
>TRBJ1-3|TRBV6-5|.|once
TGTGCCAGCAGTTTAGGTGGACAGAACTCTGGAAACACCATATATTTT
CASSLGGQNSGNTIYF
>TRBJ2-3|TRBV5-5|.|.
TGTGCCAGCAGCTTGGGGCCTAGCCTTACCACAGATACGCAGTATTTT
CASSLGPSLTTDTQYF
>TRBJ1-6|TRBV6-1|.|.
TGTGCCAGCAGTGTGCAGAACAATTCCCCCCTCCACTTT
CASSVQNNSPLHF
>TRBJ2-7|TRBV5-1|.|.
TGCGCCAGCAGCTTGGATGACATCCCCTACGAGCAGTACTTC
CASSLDDIPYEQYF
>TRBJ1-2|TRBV19|TRBD1|.
TGTGCCAGTAGTATCGGGACAGAGATCTATGGCTACACCTTC
CASSIGTEIYGYTF
>TRBJ2-1|TRBV11-2|TRBD2|.
TGTGCCAGCAGCTTAGACGTAGCGGGGAGGAACAATGAGCAGTTCTTC
CASSLDVAGRNNEQFF
>TRBJ2-5|TRBV7-2|TRBD2|.
TGTGCCAGCAGCTTCGGCGGGGGGGCGGAGACCCAGTACTTC
CASSFGGGAETQYF
>TRBJ2-3|TRBV5-3|.|once
TGTGCCAGAAGTCCGTCGAGGAGTTCAAGCGGGGACAAACTGGATACGCAGTATTTT
CARSPSRSSSGDKLDTQYF
>TRBJ2-5|TRBV2|TRBD2|.
TGTGCCAGCAATAGCGGGGTCGGTGGCGAGACCCAGTACTTC
CASNSGVGGETQYF
>TRBJ1-1|TRBV7-8|TRBD1|.
TGTGCCAGCAGCTCCCTCAGACAGGGGGAGAGGGCTTTCTTT
CASSSLRQGERAFF